This T cell receptor beta chain was sequenced during a study of breast tumors, draining lymph nodes, adjacent tissues. The lymph nodes were axillary draining lymph nodes from breast cancer patients. TCRdb processed the multiplex PCR reads anew with MiXCR; each CDR3 protein has one entry. The table lists 270,000 or so distinct CDR3 sequences, 30% of them singletons. Study conclusions and caveats: Tumor repertoires ranked between lymph nodes and nontumor tissue in diversity, with V and J gene preferences. That most tumor T cells come from lymph nodes remained unproven. Most tumor T cells seemingly derive from lymph node, then expand in tumor. Luminal-like breast cancer showed significantly greater tumor-nontumor repertoire similarity than basal-like breast cancer did.

This clonotype was counted ten times or more. Its antigen is unidentified. Germline assignment: CDR1 MNHNS and CDR2 SASEGT. There are 15 residues in the CDR3. V gave up 5 bases and J gave up 6 bases; unmatched junction bases: 8. The TCR originated in a female donor with breast cancer. Some clones in this sample may be carry-over from other donors' samples. The gene calls are TRBV6-1 and TRBJ1-2, with 11 positions matching TRBD1. Sequencing used axillary lymph node tissue. The CDR3 here is CASSRTGGVIDGYTF. The DNA of the CDR3 is TGTGCCAGCAGTCGGACAGGGGGCGTTATTGATGGCTACACCTTC.